The next 24 T cell receptor beta chains were all read from a single sample in a study of response to subunit inactivated influenza vaccine. TCRdb re-derived calls from the RT-PCR reads in MiXCR, one entry per CDR3 protein. The sample yields a few hundred thousand distinct CDR3 sequences, approximately 15% seen once. Sequencing used PBMCs from blood, obtained less than 13 days after vaccination. The receptors shown here come from a man in his fifties who received an inactivated influenza vaccine.

This clonotype has more than one count but fewer than ten. The chain links TRBV7-2 to TRBJ2-2; TRBD2 matches at 13 bases. The V segment lost 2 bases and the J segment 4 bases; nucleotides outside the gene matches: 4. The CDR3 is 17 amino acids. Germline V gene data show CDR1 as SGHTA and CDR2 as FQGNSA. Here the CDR3 DNA reads TGTGCCAGCAGCTTACGGACTAGCGGGAGCGGCACCGGGGAGCTGTTTTTT. Protein product: CASSLRTSGSGTGELFF.

V usage is TRBV7-2 and J usage is TRBJ2-1, with 7 nucleotides matching TRBD1. This CDR3 spans 13 amino acids. V shed 2 bases and J 15 bases; nucleotides not matched to a gene: 10. Germline CDR1 SGHTA, CDR2 FQGNSA. CDR3 sequence: CASSLNGDSRGFF. CDR3 nucleotides: TGTGCCAGCAGCTTAAACGGGGACAGTCGTGGGTTCTTC.

The rearrangement joins TRBV6-2 or TRBV6-3 to TRBJ2-7, with D maybe TRBD1 (6 bases). The germline gives CDR1 MNHEY, CDR2 SVGEGT. This CDR3 contains 13 residues. V was cut by 2 bases and J by 4 bases, with 9 bases left in between. CDR3 sequence reads: CASSYMDSYEQYF. The CDR3 DNA follows: TGTGCCAGCAGTTACATGGACAGTTACGAGCAGTACTTC.

The rearrangement links TRBV30 to TRBJ2-3; D possibly corresponds to TRBD2 (6 bases). This CDR3 region has 14 residues. The V end lost 2 bases, the J end lost 4 bases, and 13 bases lay between the germline ends. Germline lookup yields CDR1 GTSNPN and CDR2 SVGIG (reference sequence). Written as DNA, the CDR3 is TGTGCCTGGAGTCCCGGGAGAGGCGCAGATACGCAGTATTTT. This gives the protein CAWSPGRGADTQYF.

The V and J genes are TRBV21-1 and TRBJ2-5; TRBD1 is taken as the D call from the table, unchecked against the DNA. TRBV21-1 is reported as a pseudogene. CDR3 size: 16 residues. The CDR3 nucleotides are TGTGCCAGCAGCAAAGAGGGGGGTTTGGGCCAAGAGACCCAGTACTTC. Its translation: CASSKEGGLGQETQYF.

This clonotype was recorded a few times. This chain uses TRBV10-3 with TRBJ2-3, with TRBD2 matching over 8 bases. V was pared by 2 bases and J by 3 bases, with 4 bases of the junction left unmatched. The CDR3 has 15 residues. Germline CDR1 and CDR2: ENHRY and SYGVKD. This CDR3 is CAISEVSGVTDTQYF. CDR3 nucleotide sequence: TGTGCCATCAGTGAGGTTAGCGGGGTTACAGATACGCAGTATTTT.

This clonotype was counted many times. The chain has TRBV7-9 and TRBJ2-3; D not resolved. Germline values: CDR1 SEHNR, CDR2 FQNEAQ (reference sequence). This CDR3 region has 12 residues. V lost 5 bases and J lost 2, with 5 bases in between. CDR3 sequence reads: CASSQITDTQYF. The CDR3 nucleotides are TGTGCCAGCAGCCAAATCACAGATACGCAGTATTTT.

The genes are TRBV12-3 or TRBV12-4 and TRBJ2-3; the match to TRBD2 covers 8 bases. With 5 bases clipped from V and 5 bases from J, the junction kept 9 bases outside the gene matches. The length of the CDR3 is 15 residues. CDR3 bases: TGTGCCAGCAGTCGATCGGGAGGGCCCTTAGATACGCAGTATTTT. It translates to CASSRSGGPLDTQYF.

This clonotype was counted between two and nine times. The V call is TRBV7-9, the J call TRBJ2-1; TRBD2 matches 9 bases. Losses at the gene ends were 5 bases for V and 6 bases for J; bases not matched to a gene: 11. The CDR3 extends over 16 amino acids. Looked up from germline, CDR1 is SEHNR and CDR2 is FQNEAQ (reference sequence). In nucleotides, the CDR3 is TGTGCCAGCAGCCGCCTGGGTAGCGGGAGAATCAATGAGCAGTTCTTC. Translating it yields CASSRLGSGRINEQFF. The variable domain in full, with the rest retrieved from reference TRBV7-9 and TRBJ2-1, is DTGVSQNPRHKITKRGQNVTFRCDPISEHNRLYWYRQTLGQGPEFLTYFQNEAQLEKSRLLSDRFSAERPKGSFSTLEIQRTEQGDSAMYLCASSRLGSGRINEQFFGPGTRLTVL.

CDR3 sequence: CASRKGGETQYF. CDR3 bases: TGTGCCAGCCGGAAAGGGGGGGAGACCCAGTACTTC. The chain carries TRBV7-2 and TRBJ2-5, with D perhaps given as TRBD1 or TRBD2 (6 bases each). The germline gives CDR1 SGHTA, CDR2 FQGNSA. This CDR3 spans 12 amino acids. With 8 bases removed from V and 5 bases from J, the gap between germline ends came to 12 bases. Variable domain in full (rest from reference TRBV7-2 and TRBJ2-5): GAGVSQSPSNKVTEKGKDVELRCDPISGHTALYWYRQSLGQGLEFLIYFQGNSAPDKSGLPSDRFSAERTGGSVSTLTIQRTQQEDSAVYLCASRKGGETQYFGPGTRLLVL.

The rearrangement joins TRBV11-2 to TRBJ1-1; no firm D call. Germline CDR1 is SGHAT and CDR2 is FQNNGV. Deletions cut 0 bases from V and 1 base from J, with 21 bases between. CDR3 length equals 19 residues. The CDR3 sequence: CASSLEGPVHNRRNTEAFF. The CDR3 DNA reads TGTGCCAGCAGCTTAGAAGGGCCGGTTCACAATAGACGGAACACTGAAGCTTTCTTT.

In nucleotides, the CDR3 is TGTGCCAGCAGTTACGCGGGACTAGCGGGGGTGGAGACCCAGTACTTC. This encodes CASSYAGLAGVETQYF. The V and J genes are TRBV6-5 and TRBJ2-5; TRBD2 aligns across 14 bases. Losses at the gene ends were 2 bases for V and 5 bases for J; bases not matched to a gene: 4. From germline, CDR1 is MNHEY and CDR2 SVGAGI. The CDR3 is 16 amino acids.

The chain has TRBV2 and TRBJ1-1; possibly TRBD1 for D (5 bases). Trimming took off 3 bases at V and 1 base at J, with 6 bases between the two ends. Per the germline V gene, CDR1 is SNHLY and CDR2 is FYNNEI. The length of the CDR3 is 13 residues. The CDR3 nucleotides are TGTGCCAGCAGTGACAGGGAGAACACTGAAGCTTTCTTT. Translating it yields CASSDRENTEAFF.

This chain joins TRBV10-3 and TRBJ2-1; 7 nucleotides line up with TRBD2. Trimming took 2 bases from V and 6 from J; bases not matched to a gene: 1. The germline V gene has CDR1 ENHRY and CDR2 SYGVKD. The CDR3 is 13 residues long. In nucleotides, the CDR3 is TGTGCCATCAGTGAGGGCGGGGGCAATGAGCAGTTCTTC. This gives the protein CAISEGGGNEQFF.

The V call is TRBV7-8, the J call TRBJ2-1; perhaps TRBD2 as D (6 bases). V was clipped by 6 bases and J by 4 bases, with 16 bases between them. The CDR3 sequence is 15 residues long. Germline CDR1 is SGHVS and CDR2 is FQNEAQ. The CDR3 sequence is CASRYLSGNYNEQFF. CDR3 nucleotide sequence: TGTGCCAGCAGGTACCTTAGCGGCAATTACAATGAGCAGTTCTTC. Looking up the rest from reference TRBV7-8 and TRBJ2-1 gives the full variable domain: GAGVSQSPRYKVAKRGQDVALRCDPISGHVSLFWYQQALGQGPEFLTYFQNEAQLDKSGLPSDRFFAERPEGSVSTLKIQRTQQEDSAVYLCASRYLSGNYNEQFFGPGTRLTVL.

In this sample, this clonotype turned up a few times. The chain uses TRBV20-1 and TRBJ2-5; D is possibly TRBD2 (6 bases). Deletions cut 1 base from V and 5 bases from J, with 8 bases between. Germline V gene lookup returns CDR1 DFQATT and CDR2 SNEGSKA (reference sequence). The CDR3 has 12 amino acids. CDR3: CSARGLEETQYF. The CDR3 DNA reads as TGCAGTGCTAGAGGACTAGAGGAGACCCAGTACTTC.

In this sample, this clonotype turned up a few times. The chain links TRBV29-1 to TRBJ1-1; 7 nucleotides align to TRBD1. J gave up 5 bases and V 3 bases, and 12 bases lay outside the gene matches. The germline gives CDR1 SQVTM, CDR2 ANQGSEA. The CDR3 contains 15 residues. For the CDR3, the DNA is TGCAGCGTTGATGTGACAGGGCGGGGAACGACTGAAGCTTTCTTT. Translated, it gives CSVDVTGRGTTEAFF.

Worth noting for this clonotype: A much larger clone lies a single base off, so this may be a read error. The rearrangement joins TRBV3-1 to TRBJ1-1; no clear D. CDR1 and CDR2 (germline): LGHDT, YNNKEL (reference sequence). The length of the CDR3 is 15 residues. The CDR3 here is CVSSQVWEANTEAFF. In nucleotides, the CDR3 is TGTGTCAGCAGCCAAGTATGGGAGGCGAACACTGAAGCTTTCTTT.

The sample holds a few counts of this clonotype. The rearrangement links TRBV12-3 or TRBV12-4 to TRBJ2-1; TRBD2 aligns across 7 bases. The CDR3 consists of 14 residues. V trimming: 4 bases; J trimming: 12 bases; junction bases outside the gene matches: 12. CDR3 bases: TGTGCCAGCAGTTATGGGACTATTAATTTACTGCAGTTCTTC. Translation: CASSYGTINLLQFF.

The CDR3: CASSYNGQGALHEQYF. CDR3 bases: TGTGCCAGCAGTTATAACGGACAGGGGGCCCTCCACGAGCAGTACTTC. This chain joins TRBV6-2 or TRBV6-3 and TRBJ2-7; TRBD1 matches 11 bases. The CDR3 spans 16 residues. V trimming: 3 bases; J trimming: 5 bases; junction bases outside the gene matches: 9. Germline CDR1 and CDR2: MNHEY and SVGEGT.

This clonotype was picked up a small number of times. The V gene is TRBV5-6, the J gene TRBJ2-3; D is uncertain. Germline V lookup: CDR1 SGHDT, CDR2 YYEEEE. The CDR3 has 16 residues. Trimming left V 4 bases short and J 4 bases short, with 19 bases between. The chain's CDR3 is CASSANPHQSPDTQYF. CDR3 bases: TGTGCCAGCAGCGCCAACCCACATCAAAGCCCAGATACGCAGTATTTT.

The genes are TRBV5-1 and TRBJ1-4, with 8 nucleotides matching TRBD1. The CDR3 sequence is 15 residues long. Losses at the gene ends were 0 bases for V and 6 bases for J; bases not matched to a gene: 4. Germline assignment: CDR1 SGHRS and CDR2 YFSETQ. The CDR3 sequence: CASSLGGTGYEKLFF. The CDR3 DNA follows: TGCGCCAGCAGCTTGGGAGGGACAGGATATGAAAAACTGTTTTTT.

In this sample, this clonotype turned up a few times. This chain uses TRBV2 with TRBJ2-7; 14 bases align to TRBD2. Germline CDR1 and CDR2: SNHLY and FYNNEI. J gave up 0 bases and V 3 bases, and 10 bases lay outside the gene matches. CDR3 length equals 19 residues. Here the CDR3 reads CASSEIRTSGRTVSYEQYF. CDR3 in DNA: TGTGCCAGCAGTGAGATCCGGACTAGCGGGAGGACGGTCTCCTACGAGCAGTACTTC.

This clonotype has ten or more counts. The rearrangement uses TRBV7-2 and TRBJ2-7, with D maybe TRBD1 (6 bases). Germline CDR1 and CDR2: SGHTA and FQGNSA. This CDR3 contains 15 residues. V was cut by 5 bases and J by 0 bases, with 14 bases left in between. This CDR3 is CASSITGLSSYEQYF. The CDR3 nucleotides read TGTGCCAGCAGCATCACAGGGTTAAGCTCCTACGAGCAGTACTTC. Full variable domain (rest looked up from reference TRBV7-2 and TRBJ2-7): GAGVSQSPSNKVTEKGKDVELRCDPISGHTALYWYRQSLGQGLEFLIYFQGNSAPDKSGLPSDRFSAERTGGSVSTLTIQRTQQEDSAVYLCASSITGLSSYEQYFGPGTRLTVT.